A single sample gave rise to the 9 T cell receptor beta chains below, sequenced in a study of CD8+ T cells in alopecia areata. After isolation, RNA underwent reverse transcription to generate cDNA as the sequencing template. Profiling relied on immunoSEQ multiplex PCR, and the TCRdb table lists in-frame clones only, not all of them. The top ten clones hold roughly 1.8% of a sample with approximately 280,000 clones, about 62% of them seen once. Specified treatment: oral pan-JAK inhibitor, 5-10 mg twice daily. The sample consisted of CD4+ T cells sorted from blood, taken at week 24, from a patient treated with tofacitinib. The receptors were sampled from a human donor with alopecia areata.

The chain combines TRBV28 with TRBJ2-3; D remains ambiguous. There are 12 residues in the CDR3. The germline CDR1 and CDR2 sequences are MDHEN and SYDVKM. The V end was cut by 8 bases, the J end by 6 bases, with 12 bases between. The DNA of the CDR3 is TGTGCCAGCGGCCCCGGGCGGGATACGCAGTATTTT. It specifies CASGPGRDTQYF.

The chain is built from TRBV7-2 and TRBJ2-1; D gene unclear. Germline V gene lookup returns CDR1 SGHTA and CDR2 FQGNSA. V was clipped by 5 bases and J by 7 bases, with 15 bases between them. The CDR3 contains 14 residues. Here the CDR3 DNA reads TGTGCCAGCAGCCCGACTCTGGGAAGGAATGAGCAGTTCTTC. Its translation is CASSPTLGRNEQFF.

This chain joins TRBV6-5 and TRBJ1-2; D may be TRBD1 (6 bases). The CDR3 covers 14 residues. Germline V CDR1 and CDR2: MNHEY, SVGAGI. With 0 bases removed from V and 8 bases from J, the gap between germline ends came to 13 bases. CDR3 sequence: CASSYSRGARGYTF. The CDR3 region has the DNA TGTGCCAGCAGTTACTCGAGGGGGGCGCGGGGCTACACCTTC.

J is TRBJ2-3 and V is TRBV29-1; 8 bases fit TRBD2. The trim removed 3 bases at V and 0 bases at J, leaving 8 bases unmatched. The CDR3 loop spans 16 amino acids. Germline V gene data show CDR1 as SQVTM and CDR2 as ANQGSEA. CDR3 nucleotide sequence: TGCAGCGTTGAGCTATACCGGGGGGGAAGCACAGATACGCAGTATTTT. This encodes CSVELYRGGSTDTQYF.

The CDR3 spells CASSQVFSPPLHF. In DNA form, the CDR3 reads TGCGCCAGCAGCCAAGTTTTTTCTCCACCCCTCCACTTT. This chain uses TRBV4-1 with TRBJ1-6; D gene ambiguous. The CDR3 consists of 13 residues. With 1 base removed from V and 11 bases from J, the gap between germline ends came to 9 bases. Germline CDR1 reads MGHRA; CDR2 reads YSYEKL.

This clone was found a few times. V is TRBV28 and J is TRBJ1-1, with 8 bases identical to TRBD1. The J segment lost 10 bases and the V segment lost 6 bases, leaving 10 bases of the junction unmatched. From germline, CDR1 is MDHEN and CDR2 SYDVKM. The CDR3 covers 13 residues. The CDR3 DNA sequence: TGTGCCAGCAGGAGCTACGCACAGGGGGGAGCTTTCTTT. Its protein is CASRSYAQGGAFF.

This chain joins TRBV29-1 and TRBJ2-7, with TRBD2 identical over 9 bases. This CDR3 has 14 residues. With 6 bases clipped from V and 1 base from J, the junction kept 7 bases outside the gene matches. The germline CDR1 and CDR2 sequences are SQVTM and ANQGSEA. The CDR3 bases are TGCAGCGTGGCGGGGGGGTCCCTTTCCTACGAGCAGTACTTC. Amino acid sequence: CSVAGGSLSYEQYF.

This chain joins TRBV27 and TRBJ2-7; D uncertain. CDR1 and CDR2 (germline): MNHEY, SMNVEV (reference sequence). The CDR3 runs 16 residues. The V and J ends lost 2 bases and 5 bases respectively, with 19 bases between them. The CDR3 region is CASSLMVGSPRDEQYF. In nucleotides, the CDR3 is TGTGCCAGCAGTTTAATGGTTGGCAGCCCAAGGGACGAGCAGTACTTC.

The genes are TRBV30 and TRBJ2-7; 10 positions agree with TRBD1. Germline CDR1 is GTSNPN and CDR2 is SVGIG (reference sequence). V shed 6 bases and J 1 base; nucleotides not matched to a gene: 3. The CDR3 consists of 13 residues. In DNA form, the CDR3 reads TGTGCCTGCGACAGGGGGCAATCCTACGAGCAGTACTTC. Encoded protein: CACDRGQSYEQYF. Using reference TRBV30 and TRBJ2-7 for the parts outside the CDR3, the full variable domain is SQTIHQWPATLVQPVGSPLSLECTVEGTSNPNLYWYRQAAGRGLQLLFYSVGIGQISSEVPQNLSASRPQDRQFILSSKKLLLSDSGFYLCACDRGQSYEQYFGPGTRLTVT.